The source of this T cell receptor beta chain is a study of shared clonotypes between healthy human individuals. Findings of the study overall: Naive CD4 clonotype sharing across a few donors was 4.5% to 6%. In general, naive subsets displayed greater estimated richness than memory subsets did.

Data came from immunoSEQ multiplex PCR; TCRdb stores just in-frame clones and leaves some out. Of roughly 2 million clones detected, roughly 95% appear once; the ten largest clones hold 0.9% to 1.3%. Naive CD8 cells comprised CD45RO-negative, CCR7-positively selected cells, excluding terminally differentiated effector memory CD45RA+ cells. CDR3 length: 13 residues. Germline lookup yields CDR1 ENHRY and CDR2 SYGVKD. With 10 bases clipped from V and 3 bases from J, the junction kept 8 bases outside the gene matches. About this clone: The antigen is undetermined.

V and J are TRBV10-3 and TRBJ2-7; TRBD2 matches 8 bases. Sequences were obtained from naive CD8+ T cells sorted from blood. This sequence was found in a man between 18 and 29 years old in good health. CDR3 in amino acids: CANAPTSDYEQYF. The CDR3 coding sequence is TGTGCCAACGCACCGACTAGCGACTACGAGCAGTACTTC.